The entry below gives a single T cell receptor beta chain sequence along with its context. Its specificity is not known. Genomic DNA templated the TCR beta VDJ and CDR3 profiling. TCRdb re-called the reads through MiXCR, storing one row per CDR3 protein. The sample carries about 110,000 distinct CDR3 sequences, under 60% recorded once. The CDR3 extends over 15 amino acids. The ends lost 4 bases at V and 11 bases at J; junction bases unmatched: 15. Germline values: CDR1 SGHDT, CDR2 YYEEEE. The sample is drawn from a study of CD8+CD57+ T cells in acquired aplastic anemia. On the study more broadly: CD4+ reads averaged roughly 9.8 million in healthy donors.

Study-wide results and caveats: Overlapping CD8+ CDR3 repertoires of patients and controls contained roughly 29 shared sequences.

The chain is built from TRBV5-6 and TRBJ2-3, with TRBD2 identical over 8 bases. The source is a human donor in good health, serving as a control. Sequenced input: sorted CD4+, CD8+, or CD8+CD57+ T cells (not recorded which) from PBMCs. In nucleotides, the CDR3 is TGTGCCAGCAGCAATCGGGGGGGGTACTACAATGAGCAGTATTTT. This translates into CASSNRGGYYNEQYF.